The entry below describes one TCR beta chain. The target antigen is unknown. Assay: immunoSEQ multiplex PCR; the TCRdb copy retains only in-frame clones and omits some. The sample has 140,000 to 150,000 clones, about 93% seen once. This sample was taken from a study of T cell responses to AZD1222 COVID-19 vaccine. Study-level findings and limits: Seropositivity was recorded at baseline in only 6 or 7 AZD1222 recipients. Repertoires were obtained only post-peak T cell response.

Germline V CDR1 and CDR2: PRHDT, FYEKMQ (reference sequence). The CDR3 covers 16 residues. V shed 2 bases and J shed 9 bases, with 20 bases lying between them. The chain employs TRBV13 and TRBJ2-1, with D hard to call. Sequenced here: peripheral blood, sampled on day 0 of AZD1222 vaccination. This receptor was identified in an adult in good health. CDR3 protein: CASSLYSARALPEQFF. As DNA, the CDR3 is TGTGCCAGCAGCTTATATTCGGCTAGGGCCCTCCCTGAGCAGTTCTTC.